These T cell receptor beta chains were read from a single sample in a study of cytomegalovirus exposure and HLA in healthy donors. Produced via immunoSEQ multiplex PCR; TCRdb's table is partial and in-frame only. The profile shows tens of thousands of clones, approximately 76% of them singletons. The specimen sequenced was PBMCs. The receptor source for this set is a man aged 50 or older in good health and CMV-seronegative. The CDR3 runs from the conserved cysteine through the conserved F or W. A D gene is named only where the DNA matches it firmly. Not every row has a clone size; where given, it reads once, few, many or a size class.

size	D	V	J	DNA	CDR3
-	-	TRBV6-5	TRBJ2-1	TGTGCCAGCAGTTACTCAACAGGCAATGAGCAGTTCTTC	CASSYSTGNEQFF
-	TRBD1	TRBV19	TRBJ1-5	TGTGCCAGTAGTATGGGACAGGGGTCGAATAGCAATCAGCCCCAGCATTTT	CASSMGQGSNSNQPQHF
-	-	TRBV19	TRBJ2-1	TGTGCCAGTAGTATAAAGCGGAGCTCCTACAATGAGCAGTTCTTC	CASSIKRSSYNEQFF
-	-	TRBV9	TRBJ2-7	TGTGCCAGCAGCCTTGACACCGCTTTGGACGAGCAGTACTTC	CASSLDTALDEQYF
-	-	TRBV30	TRBJ2-2	TGTGCCTGGAACCCCTCAGGGTCCGGGGAGCTGTTTTTT	CAWNPSGSGELFF
-	-	TRBV7-8	TRBJ1-3	TGTGCCAGCAGCTTACAGGGCGGTCGGATAAACACCATATATTTT	CASSLQGGRINTIYF
-	-	TRBV28	TRBJ2-3	TGTGCCAGCAGTTTATTGTTCGAGACAGATACGCAGTATTTT	CASSLLFETDTQYF
-	TRBD2	TRBV6-5	TRBJ2-7	TGTGCCAGCCCTCGTAGCGGGGGGAGGTACGAGCAGTACTTC	CASPRSGGRYEQYF
few	TRBD1	TRBV19	TRBJ2-1	TGTGCCAGTAGTATTTACAGGGGGGCCTTCGGTGAGCAGTTCTTC	CASSIYRGAFGEQFF
-	TRBD2	TRBV7-7	TRBJ2-2	TGTGCTAGCAGCCCCCTCGGCGGGGGCGGGGAGCTGTTTTTT	CASSPLGGGGELFF
-	-	TRBV5-1	TRBJ1-1	TGCGCCAGCAGCCTGGTCCGCAGTTTGAACACTGAAGCTTTCTTT	CASSLVRSLNTEAFF
-	-	TRBV7-2	TRBJ2-3	TGTGCCAGCAGGCCCTGGGGCTCCCGGGACTCAGATACGCAGTATTTT	CASRPWGSRDSDTQYF
-	TRBD1	TRBV19	TRBJ2-7	TGTGCCAGTAGACAGGGGAACTACGAGCAGTACTTC	CASRQGNYEQYF
-	TRBD1	TRBV2	TRBJ1-4	TGTGCCAGCACCATCGACAGGGTTGAAAAACTGTTTTTT	CASTIDRVEKLFF
-	-	TRBV19	TRBJ2-3	TGTGCCAGTAACCCCTGGAGGGGGGGGAGCACAGATACGCAGTATTTT	CASNPWRGGSTDTQYF
-	TRBD2	TRBV19	TRBJ2-5	TGTGCCAGTAGTACAGAGACTAGCGGGGGCCAAGAGACCCAGTACTTC	CASSTETSGGQETQYF
-	-	TRBV28	TRBJ2-2	TGTGCCAGCAGCTACCAAAACACCGGGGAGCTGTTTTTT	CASSYQNTGELFF
-	-	TRBV7-3	TRBJ2-2	TGTGCCAGCAGCTTAGAGGGCACCGGGGAGCTGTTTTTT	CASSLEGTGELFF
-	-	TRBV2	TRBJ1-1	TGTGCCAGCAGATGGTGGCCTAACACTGAAGCTTTCTTT	CASRWWPNTEAFF
-	-	TRBV6-1	TRBJ1-2	TGTGCCAGCAGTGAGATGGGAGACTATGGCTACACCTTC	CASSEMGDYGYTF